Listed below are T cell receptor beta chains from one sample, sequenced in a study of tumor-infiltrating lymphocytes in primary liver carcinoma. Each CDR3 protein gets one entry after TCRdb re-called the multiplex PCR reads with MiXCR. The sample has about 200,000 distinct CDR3 sequences, over 80% seen once. The sequenced sample was tumor tissue from primary liver carcinoma. These receptors came from a middle-aged man with primary liver carcinoma and hepatitis B virus infection. Each CDR3 is given with its conserved first and last residue. D genes are given only for firm matches. The size of a clone is reported for some rows only, either as once, few or many, or as a class for expanded clones.

13	TRBJ2-1	TRBV6-2/TRBV6-3	-	TRBD2	TGTGCCAGCAGGACTTGCGGGAGAAGTGAGCAGTTCTTC	CASRTCGRSEQFF
13	TRBJ2-7	TRBV29-1	-	TRBD1	TGCAGCATCTGGGGACAGAACCCCTACGAGGAGTACTTC	CSIWGQNPYEEYF
18	TRBJ1-6	TRBV27	-	TRBD1	TGTGGCAGCAGTCGAGACAGGGGGCAAGTCTCCTATAATTCACCCCTCCACTTT	CGSSRDRGQVSYNSPLHF
15	TRBJ2-2	TRBV10-3	-	-	TGTGCCATCAGCGGGGACTCCCCGAGCACCGGGGAACTGTTTTTT	CAISGDSPSTGELFF
14	TRBJ2-7	TRBV4-2	-	TRBD1	TGTGCCAGCAGCCAAGATGACAGGGTCCACGAGCAGTACTTC	CASSQDDRVHEQYF
14	TRBJ1-1	TRBV14	-	-	TGTCCCAGCAGTCAGGCAGATTTGAACACTGAAGCTTTCTTT	CPSSQADLNTEAFF
14	TRBJ2-2	TRBV11-3	-	-	TGTGCCAGCAGCTTAAACACGCACACCGGGGGGCTGTTTTTT	CASSLNTHTGGLFF
13	TRBJ2-3	TRBV29-1	-	-	TGCAGCGTTGAAGCACATTGGGGATACGCGCAGTATTTT	CSVEAHWGYAQYF
12	TRBJ2-5	TRBV18	-	-	TGTGCCAGCTCGTCGATAAAAGAGACCCAGTACTTC	CASSSIKETQYF
14	TRBJ2-1	TRBV11-1	-	-	TGTGCCAGTAGCTTAGGTGTGATGGACAATGAGCAGTTCTTC	CASSLGVMDNEQFF
13	TRBJ2-7	TRBV7-8	-	TRBD2	TGTGCCAGTAGCTTTACTAGCGCCTTCGAACAGTACTTC	CASSFTSAFEQYF
17	TRBJ2-7	TRBV6-2/TRBV6-3	-	-	TGTGCCAGCTGTAGCGTGAGGGAAGGAGATCTCTCCTACGAGAAGTACTTC	CASCSVREGDLSYEKYF
15	TRBJ2-5	TRBV14	-	TRBD2	TGTGTCAGCAGCCTCCTCCCTGGGAGGGGAGAGACCCAGTACTTC	CVSSLLPGRGETQYF
13	TRBJ1-5	TRBV12-3/TRBV12-4	few	-	TGTGCCAGCAGTATGAGGGATGGGGGGCCCCAGCATTTT	CASSMRDGGPQHF
16	TRBJ2-7	TRBV6-2/TRBV6-3	-	-	TGTGCCAGCAGTTACTCGACACAGGGAAATCGCTACGAGCAGCACTTC	CASSYSTQGNRYEQHF
15	TRBJ2-3	TRBV5-5	-	TRBD2	TGTGCCAACAGCCCAAGACTAGCGGGAGAAGATAGGCAGTATTTT	CANSPRLAGEDRQYF
15	TRBJ2-1	TRBV6-2/TRBV6-3	-	-	TGTGCCAGTAGTCGACGACTACCAGCGACCAATGAGCAGTTCTTC	CASSRRLPATNEQFF
13	TRBJ1-1	TRBV12-3/TRBV12-4	-	-	TGTGATAGCAGTTATTCAGGGGCCGCTGAAGCTTTCTTT	CDSSYSGAAEAFF
14	TRBJ2-2	TRBV4-3	-	-	TGCGCCAGCAGCCAACTAGCTACGGCCGGGGAGCTGTTTTTC	CASSQLATAGELFF
17	TRBJ2-1	TRBV11-3	-	-	TGTGCCAGCAGCTTAGGCGTACCGGGACTCCCACACAAAGAGCACTTCTTC	CASSLGVPGLPHKEHFF
17	TRBJ2-3	TRBV11-2	-	-	TGTGCCATCATCTTAGATCCGGGGGAGACTATCACAGATACGCAGTATTTT	CAIILDPGETITDTQYF
15	TRBJ2-1	TRBV6-2/TRBV6-3	-	-	TGTGCCAGCAGTCCTCTTGACGGAGATGCCAATGAGCAGTTCTTC	CASSPLDGDANEQFF
13	TRBJ2-1	TRBV11-1	-	-	-	CACSAGGPNKQIF
13	TRBJ2-1	TRBV5-1	-	TRBD1	TGCGCTAGCATCTTAACAGGGGTCAATGAGCAGTTCTTC	CASILTGVNEQFF
16	TRBJ2-2	TRBV28	-	TRBD1	TGTGCCAGCAGTTTATCGGGACAGGGAGGGACCGGGGAGCTGTTTTTT	CASSLSGQGGTGELFF
13	TRBJ2-7	TRBV29-1	few	TRBD2	TGCAGCGTAGCCGGGACGGGGAGGGGAGAGCAGTACTTT	CSVAGTGRGEQYF
16	TRBJ2-2	TRBV12-3/TRBV12-4	-	-	TGTGCCAGCAGTTTAACGCCAGCGGGTGTGACCGGGGAGCTGTTTTTT	CASSLTPAGVTGELFF
11	TRBJ2-2	TRBV29-1	-	-	TGCAGCGTTGCTAACATCGGGGAGCTGTTTTTT	CSVANIGELFF
12	TRBJ1-2	TRBV20-1	-	-	TGCGGAGGGGAGCCAGCGTACTATGGCTACACCTTC	CGGEPAYYGYTF
15	TRBJ2-2	TRBV9	-	-	TGTACCAGCAGCTTAAGGCGGACGAACACCGGGGAGCTGTTTTTT	CTSSLRRTNTGELFF
12	TRBJ1-5	TRBV29-1	-	TRBD1	TGCAGAGTTGGGGAACAGGGGCAGTCCCAGCATTTT	CRVGEQGQSQHF
13	TRBJ2-2	TRBV6-2/TRBV6-3	-	TRBD2	TGTGCCAGCTGCTGGACTAGAACCGGGGAGCTGTTTTTC	CASCWTRTGELFF
15	TRBJ2-5	TRBV5-1	-	TRBD1	TGCGCCAGGAGCCAGACAGGGGGAGAACAAGAGACCCAGTATTTC	CARSQTGGEQETQYF
15	TRBJ2-5	TRBV11-1	-	TRBD2	TGTGCTAGCACCCTCACGGGACTAGCGGGAGAGACCTGGTACTTC	CASTLTGLAGETWYF
17	TRBJ2-1	TRBV11-3	-	-	TGTGCCAGCAGGTTAGGTGTACCAGGACTACCCCACAATGAGCAGTTCTTC	CASRLGVPGLPHNEQFF
15	TRBJ2-1	TRBV11-2	-	-	TGTGCCAGCAGCCCTGAGACTTCTTCCTACAAAGAGCAGTTCTTC	CASSPETSSYKEQFF
17	TRBJ2-7	TRBV11-1	-	-	TGTGCCAGCAGCTTAATGCCGGCGGGTGAAAGCTTCTACGAGCAGTACTTC	CASSLMPAGESFYEQYF
15	TRBJ2-7	TRBV4-2	-	-	TGCGCCAGCAGCCCGGGCCCAGGAGGTCTTGAGGAGCAGTACTTC	CASSPGPGGLEEQYF
15	TRBJ2-7	TRBV11-2	-	TRBD2	TGTGCCTGCGGCTTAACCCTAGCGGGGGCTAACGAGCAGTATTTC	CACGLTLAGANEQYF
15	TRBJ2-5	TRBV20-1	-	-	TGCAGTGTTGGGGGGGACAGCGGAACTATGGAGACCCAGTACTTC	CSVGGDSGTMETQYF
14	TRBJ2-4	TRBV6-2/TRBV6-3	-	TRBD2	TGTGCCAGCGCTCGCCGGGGGGGCGAAAACATCCAGTACTTC	CASARRGGENIQYF
15	TRBJ1-1	TRBV29-1	-	-	TGCAGGGTTGGAGGGGAGTGGGGTATGAACACTGAAGATTTCTTT	CRVGGEWGMNTEDFF
14	TRBJ2-1	TRBV6-1	-	-	TGTGCCAGCAGTGTCAAACTGACGTACAATGATCAGTTTTTC	CASSVKLTYNDQFF
16	TRBJ2-7	TRBV6-1	-	-	TGTGCCAGCACCCTACGGTCGGGACGTGGCTCCTACGAGCAGTACTTC	CASTLRSGRGSYEQYF
15	TRBJ2-7	TRBV29-1	-	TRBD1	TGCAGCGTTAAGGAAGGAGCGTTTCAGGGGGTCGAGCAGTACTTC	CSVKEGAFQGVEQYF
15	TRBJ2-6	TRBV11-2	-	-	TGTGTCACCCAGTGGCCGCGCTCTGGGGCCTACGTCCTGACTTTC	CVTQWPRSGAYVLTF
13	TRBJ2-3	TRBV12-3/TRBV12-4	-	-	TGTGTCAGCAGTTTGAGGCTAAAGGGTACGCAGTATTTT	CVSSLRLKGTQYF
11	TRBJ2-1	TRBV4-2	-	-	TGTGCCATCAACCAAGCTGATGAGCAGTCCTTC	CAINQADEQSF
15	TRBJ1-1	TRBV30	-	-	TGTGCCTGGTTCGTCCAATGGGGTGGCGGAACTGAAGCTTTCTTT	CAWFVQWGGGTEAFF
12	TRBJ1-2	TRBV10-3	-	-	TGTGCCATCAGTGAGTCTACGGGGGGCTACACCTTC	CAISESTGGYTF
16	TRBJ1-5	TRBV6-6	-	TRBD1	TGTCCCAGCAGTTACTCAAGGGGACAGGGCAATCAACCCCAGCATTTT	CPSSYSRGQGNQPQHF
13	TRBJ2-5	TRBV6-6	few	TRBD1	TGTGCCAGCAGTCAGGGGGACCAAGAGACCCAGTACTTC	CASSQGDQETQYF
14	TRBJ2-1	TRBV29-1	-	TRBD2	TGCAGCGATGGGACTAGCGGGAACTACAATGAACAGTTCTTC	CSDGTSGNYNEQFF